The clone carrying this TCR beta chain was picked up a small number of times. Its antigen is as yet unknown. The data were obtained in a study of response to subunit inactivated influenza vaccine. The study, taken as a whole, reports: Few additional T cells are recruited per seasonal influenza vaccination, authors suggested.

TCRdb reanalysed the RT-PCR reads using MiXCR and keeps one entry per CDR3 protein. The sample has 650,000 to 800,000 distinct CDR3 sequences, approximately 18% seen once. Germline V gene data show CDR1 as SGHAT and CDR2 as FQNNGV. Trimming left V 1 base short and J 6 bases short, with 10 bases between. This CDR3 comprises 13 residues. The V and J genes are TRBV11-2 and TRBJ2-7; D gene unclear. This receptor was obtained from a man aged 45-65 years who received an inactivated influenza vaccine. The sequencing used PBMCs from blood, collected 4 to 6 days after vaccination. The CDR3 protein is CASSLASPLEQYF. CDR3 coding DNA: TGTGCCAGCAGCTTAGCCTCCCCCCTCGAGCAGTACTTC.